This TCR beta chain was sequenced during a study of tumor and adjacent non-tumor tissue in lung cancer. Whole-study results and caveats: TCR diversity was significantly greater in tumor than normal lung tissue.

This sample's RNA came from whole unsorted tissue. Turning to this clonotype: Its target is not known. Germline is not matched at one junction end, which may reflect a read error.

A modified ARM-PCR protocol with three rounds of nested PCR amplified TCRbeta. MiXCR, applied by TCRdb to the multiplex PCR reads, yields one record per CDR3 protein. The sample carries 200,000 or so distinct CDR3 sequences, about two thirds recorded once. Sequenced: lung tumor tissue. The TCR sequence derives from a man aged 60 to 69 with non-small cell lung cancer.

The DNA for the CDR3 is TGCAGTACTAGAGCGGGGGGGCACCAAGAGGCCCAGTACTTC. Residues: CSTRAGGHQEAQYF. This rearrangement joins TRBV20-1 to TRBJ2-5; 10 bases are shared with TRBD2. The CDR3 totals 14 residues. Germline V CDR1 and CDR2: DFQATT, SNEGSKA (reference sequence).